The sequence of this TCR beta chain was determined in a study of shared clonotypes between healthy human individuals. Findings of the study overall: Rarefaction showed sorted-subset sequencing was incomplete despite large depth. Blood was the only sampled material, and tissue repertoires likely differ. Among donors, clonotype sharing was expected to be affected by sequencing depth.

Remarks on this clone: The antigen is not known.

The CDR3 runs 13 residues. V lost 1 base and J lost 10; bases outside the gene matches: 7. Germline lookup yields CDR1 MNHEY and CDR2 SMNVEV (reference sequence). In the source study's methods: For the immunoSEQ data, sequences were junction-only without quality scores, so filtering differed. Data came from immunoSEQ multiplex PCR; TCRdb stores just in-frame clones and leaves some out. The V and J calls and clone size were taken over from that table, and D and trimming were inferred from the DNA. Of 2 million to 3 million clones listed, 80% to 95% are singletons. The source is a man between 18 and 35 years old in good health. Some clones in this sample may be carry-over from other donors' samples. The chain uses TRBV27 and TRBJ2-7; 7 nucleotides agree with TRBD2. The specimen was naive CD4+ T cells from PBMCs. Subset: CD45RA+ positively selected. CDR3 region: CASSLFASGAQYF. DNA for the CDR3: TGTGCCAGCAGTTTATTCGCTAGCGGTGCCCAGTACTTC.